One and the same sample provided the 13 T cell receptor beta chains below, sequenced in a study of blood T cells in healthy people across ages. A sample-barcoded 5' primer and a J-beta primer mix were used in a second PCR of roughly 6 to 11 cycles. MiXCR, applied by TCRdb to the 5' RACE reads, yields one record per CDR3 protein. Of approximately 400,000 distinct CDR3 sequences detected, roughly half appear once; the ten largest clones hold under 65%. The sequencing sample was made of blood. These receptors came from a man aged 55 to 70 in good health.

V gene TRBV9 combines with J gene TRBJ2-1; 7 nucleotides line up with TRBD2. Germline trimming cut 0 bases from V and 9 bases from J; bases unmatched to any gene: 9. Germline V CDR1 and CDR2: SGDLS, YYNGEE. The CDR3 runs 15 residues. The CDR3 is CASSVGQREGVEQFF. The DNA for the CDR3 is TGTGCCAGCAGCGTAGGCCAGCGGGAAGGGGTTGAGCAGTTCTTC.

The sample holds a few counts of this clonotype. The CDR3 coding sequence is TGTGCCAGCAGCTATCCCTCCTACGAGCAGTACTTC. This encodes CASSYPSYEQYF. The V gene is TRBV7-2, the J gene TRBJ2-7; D is uncertain. V was trimmed by 4 bases and J by 0 bases, leaving 4 bases between them. This CDR3 is 12 amino acids long. Germline V CDR1 and CDR2: SGHTA, FQGNSA.

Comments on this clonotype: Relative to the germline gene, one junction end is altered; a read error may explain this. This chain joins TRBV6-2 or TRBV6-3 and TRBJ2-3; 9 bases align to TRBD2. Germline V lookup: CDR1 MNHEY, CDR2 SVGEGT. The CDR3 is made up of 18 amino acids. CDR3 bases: TGTGCCAGCAGTTATTATTCAAGCGCGGGAGGGAGCACAGGTACGCAGTATTTT. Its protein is CASSYYSSAGGSTGTQYF.

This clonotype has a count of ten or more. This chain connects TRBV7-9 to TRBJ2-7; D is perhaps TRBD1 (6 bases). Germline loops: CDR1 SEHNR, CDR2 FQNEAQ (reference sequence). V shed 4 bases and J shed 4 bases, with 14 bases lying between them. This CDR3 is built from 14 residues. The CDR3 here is CASSSTGIPYEQYF. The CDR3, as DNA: TGTGCCAGCAGCTCTACAGGGATTCCTTACGAGCAGTACTTC.

Here the CDR3 reads CATSSGRYPYYEQYF. The DNA of the CDR3 is TGTGCCACCTCTAGCGGGAGATATCCTTACTACGAGCAGTACTTC. The chain joins TRBV28 to TRBJ2-7; 10 bases agree with TRBD2. Germline CDR1 MDHEN, CDR2 SYDVKM. With V trimmed by 10 bases and J by 3 bases, 12 bases remained unmatched. The CDR3 contains 15 residues.

The CDR3 nucleotides are TGTGCCAGCAGGGGACTAGCGGGGGGGCGGAGCACAGATACGCAGTATTTT. Its translation is CASRGLAGGRSTDTQYF. The V gene is TRBV12-3 or TRBV12-4, the J gene TRBJ2-3; 16 bases are a match to TRBD2. The CDR3 spans 17 residues. V was clipped by 6 bases and J by 0 bases; unmatched bases: 3.

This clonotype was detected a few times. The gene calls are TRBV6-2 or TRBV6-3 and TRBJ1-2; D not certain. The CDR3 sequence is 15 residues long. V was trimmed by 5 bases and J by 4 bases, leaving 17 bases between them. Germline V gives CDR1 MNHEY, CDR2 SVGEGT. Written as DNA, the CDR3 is TGTGCCAGCAGTCCCTCTTGGGGTAAAGGCTATGGCTACACCTTC. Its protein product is CASSPSWGKGYGYTF.

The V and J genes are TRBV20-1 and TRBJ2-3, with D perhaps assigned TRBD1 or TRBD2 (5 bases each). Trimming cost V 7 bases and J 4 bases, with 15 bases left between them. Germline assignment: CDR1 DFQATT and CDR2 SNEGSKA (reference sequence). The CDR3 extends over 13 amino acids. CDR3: CSVSNMGADTQYF. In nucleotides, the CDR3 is TGCAGTGTTAGTAATATGGGGGCAGATACGCAGTATTTT.

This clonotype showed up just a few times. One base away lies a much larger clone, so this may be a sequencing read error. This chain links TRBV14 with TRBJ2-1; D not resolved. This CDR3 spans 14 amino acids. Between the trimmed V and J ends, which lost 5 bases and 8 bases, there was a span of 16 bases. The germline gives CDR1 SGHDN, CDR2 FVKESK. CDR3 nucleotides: TGTGCCAGCAGCTACGTGGCAGGTTCCGATGAGCAGTTCTTC. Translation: CASSYVAGSDEQFF.

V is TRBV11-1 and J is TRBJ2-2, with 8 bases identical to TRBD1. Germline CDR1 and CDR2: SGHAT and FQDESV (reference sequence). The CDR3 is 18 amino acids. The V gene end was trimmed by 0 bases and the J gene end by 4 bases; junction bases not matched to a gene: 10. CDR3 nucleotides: TGTGCCAGCAGCTTAGCCCTACTAGGACAGGGACGCACCGGGGAGCTGTTTTTT. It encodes CASSLALLGQGRTGELFF.

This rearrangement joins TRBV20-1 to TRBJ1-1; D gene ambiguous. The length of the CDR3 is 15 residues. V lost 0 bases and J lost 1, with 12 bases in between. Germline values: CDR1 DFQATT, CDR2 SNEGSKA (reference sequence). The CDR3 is CSARDDVAGNTEAFF. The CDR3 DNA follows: TGCAGTGCTAGAGATGACGTGGCGGGGAACACTGAAGCTTTCTTT.

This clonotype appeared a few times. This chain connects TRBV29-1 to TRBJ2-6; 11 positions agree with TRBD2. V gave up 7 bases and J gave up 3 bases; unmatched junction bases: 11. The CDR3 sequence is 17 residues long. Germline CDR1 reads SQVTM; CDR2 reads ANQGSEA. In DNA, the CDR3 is TGCAGCGCCCGAACTAGCGGGAGAGGTCTTGGGGCCAACGTCCTGACTTTC. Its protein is CSARTSGRGLGANVLTF.

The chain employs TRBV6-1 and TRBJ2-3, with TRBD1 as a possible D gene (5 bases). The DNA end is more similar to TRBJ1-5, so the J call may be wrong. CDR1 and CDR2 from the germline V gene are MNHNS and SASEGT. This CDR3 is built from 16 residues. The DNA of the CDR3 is TGTGCCAGCAGTGAATCAGCTAGCGGGGGGGTAAATACGCAGCATTTT. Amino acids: CASSESASGGVNTQHF.